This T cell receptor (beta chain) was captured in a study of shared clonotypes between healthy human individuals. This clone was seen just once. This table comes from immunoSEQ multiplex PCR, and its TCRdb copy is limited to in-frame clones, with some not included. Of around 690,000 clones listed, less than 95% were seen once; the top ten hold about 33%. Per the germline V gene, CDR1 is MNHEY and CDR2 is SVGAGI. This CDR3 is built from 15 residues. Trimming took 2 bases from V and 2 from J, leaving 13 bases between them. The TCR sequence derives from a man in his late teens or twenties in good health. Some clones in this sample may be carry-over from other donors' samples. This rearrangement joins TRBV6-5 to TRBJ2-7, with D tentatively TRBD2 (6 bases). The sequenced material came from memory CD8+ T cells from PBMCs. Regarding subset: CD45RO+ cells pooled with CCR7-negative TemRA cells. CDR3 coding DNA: TGTGCCAGCAGTTACGGGACTGAAGGCCCCTACGAGCAGTACTTC. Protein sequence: CASSYGTEGPYEQYF.